This T cell receptor (beta chain) came from a study of blood T cell repertoires in COVID-19. Whole-study context: Acute and convalescent COVID-19 specimens originated in the United States, Italy and Spain.

In the authors' methods: Using reference gene primer amplification, nucleated cell counts were estimated. Some clones are missing from TCRdb's copy, which holds only in-frame ones; the method was immunoSEQ multiplex PCR. V and J calls and clone size are those listed in that table; D and trimming were worked out from the DNA. Found here are some 270,000 clones, approximately 89% of them singletons; the top ten hold about 3%. Individuals aged about 18 to 89 years were recruited from around 22 US areas. Exposed participants came across a COVID-19 case within 2 weeks before study entry. The germline gives CDR1 MNHEY, CDR2 SVGAGI. V dropped 5 bases and J dropped 4 bases, with 10 bases sitting between them. The CDR3 runs to 13 residues.

Sequenced input: PBMCs or T cells enriched from blood (not recorded which). This TCR was sampled from a man aged 40-55 years who had been exposed to COVID-19. The chain couples TRBV6-5 to TRBJ2-3; tentative D call: TRBD1 (5 bases). DNA of the CDR3: TGTGCCAGCAGTAAGGGGCTAGCAGATACGCAGTATTTT. Translating gives CASSKGLADTQYF.